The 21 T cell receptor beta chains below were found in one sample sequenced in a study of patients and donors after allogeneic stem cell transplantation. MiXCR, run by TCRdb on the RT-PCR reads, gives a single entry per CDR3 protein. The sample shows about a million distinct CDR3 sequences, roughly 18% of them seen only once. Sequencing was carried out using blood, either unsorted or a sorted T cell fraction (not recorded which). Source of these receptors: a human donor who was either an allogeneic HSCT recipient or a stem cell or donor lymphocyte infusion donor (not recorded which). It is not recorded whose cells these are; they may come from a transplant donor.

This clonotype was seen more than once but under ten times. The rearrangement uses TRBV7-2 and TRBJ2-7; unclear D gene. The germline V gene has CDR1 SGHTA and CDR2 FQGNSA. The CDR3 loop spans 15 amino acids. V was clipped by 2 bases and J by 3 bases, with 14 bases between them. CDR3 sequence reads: CASSLHGQSNYEQYF. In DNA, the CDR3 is TGTGCCAGCAGCTTACATGGCCAGTCCAACTACGAGCAGTACTTC. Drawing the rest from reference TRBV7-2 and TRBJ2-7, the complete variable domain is GAGVSQSPSNKVTEKGKDVELRCDPISGHTALYWYRQSLGQGLEFLIYFQGNSAPDKSGLPSDRFSAERTGGSVSTLTIQRTQQEDSAVYLCASSLHGQSNYEQYFGPGTRLTVT.

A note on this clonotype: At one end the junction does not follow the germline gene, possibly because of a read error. The CDR3 protein is CASSLGGKQPQHF. Here the CDR3 DNA reads TGTGCCAGCAGCTTAGGGGGCAAGCAGCCCCAGCATTTT. The chain uses TRBV7-9 and TRBJ1-5; weak D call: TRBD1 (5 bases). This CDR3 is 13 amino acids long. Germline V gene lookup returns CDR1 SEHNR and CDR2 FQNEAQ (reference sequence).

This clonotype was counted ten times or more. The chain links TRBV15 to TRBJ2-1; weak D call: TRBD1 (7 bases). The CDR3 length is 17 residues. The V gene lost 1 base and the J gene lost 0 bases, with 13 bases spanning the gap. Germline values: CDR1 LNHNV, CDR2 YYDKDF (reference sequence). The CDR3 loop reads CATSRGRGDSSYNEQFF. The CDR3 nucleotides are TGTGCCACCAGCAGAGGAAGGGGGGACAGCTCCTACAATGAGCAGTTCTTC.

Here the CDR3 DNA reads TGTGCCAGCAGCGTTTTTGACAGAGCCGTCTCTGGAAACACCATATATTTT. Protein sequence: CASSVFDRAVSGNTIYF. The chain carries TRBV9 and TRBJ1-3; D is perhaps TRBD1 (5 bases). The CDR3 covers 17 residues. Germline V gene lookup returns CDR1 SGDLS and CDR2 YYNGEE. Deletions cut 2 bases from V and 0 bases from J, with 15 bases between.

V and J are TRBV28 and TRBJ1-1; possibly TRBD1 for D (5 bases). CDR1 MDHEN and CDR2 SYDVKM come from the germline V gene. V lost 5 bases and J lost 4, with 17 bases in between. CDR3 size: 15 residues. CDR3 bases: TGTGCCAGCAGTCCCCCCCGAGGAAGGGGCACTGAAGCTTTCTTT. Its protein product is CASSPPRGRGTEAFF. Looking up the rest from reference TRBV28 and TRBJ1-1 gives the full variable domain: DVKVTQSSRYLVKRTGEKVFLECVQDMDHENMFWYRQDPGLGLRLIYFSYDVKMKEKGDIPEGYSVSREKKERFSLILESASTNQTSMYLCASSPPRGRGTEAFFGQGTRLTVV.

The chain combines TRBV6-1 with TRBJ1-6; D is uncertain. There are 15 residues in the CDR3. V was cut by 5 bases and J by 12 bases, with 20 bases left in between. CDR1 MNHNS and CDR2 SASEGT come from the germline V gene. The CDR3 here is CASSPLLKFKRPLHF. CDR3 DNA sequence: TGTGCCAGCAGTCCCCTACTGAAATTCAAGAGACCCCTCCACTTT.

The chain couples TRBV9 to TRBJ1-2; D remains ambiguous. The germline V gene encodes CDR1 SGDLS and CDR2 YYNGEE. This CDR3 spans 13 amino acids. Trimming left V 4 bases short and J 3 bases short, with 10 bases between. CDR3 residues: CASSPESYYGYTF. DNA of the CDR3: TGTGCCAGCAGCCCGGAGAGTTACTATGGCTACACCTTC.

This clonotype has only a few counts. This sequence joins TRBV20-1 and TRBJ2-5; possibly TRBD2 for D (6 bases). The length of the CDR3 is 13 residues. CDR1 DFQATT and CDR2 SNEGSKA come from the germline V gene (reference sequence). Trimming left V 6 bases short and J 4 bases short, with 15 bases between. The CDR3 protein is CSAPPGEGETQYF. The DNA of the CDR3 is TGCAGTGCCCCACCGGGAGAAGGAGAGACCCAGTACTTC.

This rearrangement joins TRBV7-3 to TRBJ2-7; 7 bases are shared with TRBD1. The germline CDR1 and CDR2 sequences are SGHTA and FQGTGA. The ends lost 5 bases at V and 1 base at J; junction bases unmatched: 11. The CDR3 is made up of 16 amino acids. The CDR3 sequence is CASSHPGTALSYEQYF. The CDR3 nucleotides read TGTGCCAGCAGCCACCCAGGGACAGCCTTATCCTACGAGCAGTACTTC.

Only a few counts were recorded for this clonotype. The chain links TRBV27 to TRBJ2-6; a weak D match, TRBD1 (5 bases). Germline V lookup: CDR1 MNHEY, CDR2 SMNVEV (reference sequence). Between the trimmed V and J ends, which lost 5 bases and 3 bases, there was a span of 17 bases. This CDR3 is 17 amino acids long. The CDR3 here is CASSPQFRVDGANVLTF. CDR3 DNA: TGTGCCAGCAGTCCTCAATTCAGGGTTGATGGGGCCAACGTCCTGACTTTC.

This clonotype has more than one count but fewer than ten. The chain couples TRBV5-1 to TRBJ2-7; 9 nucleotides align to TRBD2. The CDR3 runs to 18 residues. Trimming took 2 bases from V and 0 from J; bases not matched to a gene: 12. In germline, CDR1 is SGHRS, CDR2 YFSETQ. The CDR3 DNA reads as TGCGCCAGCAGCTTCAAAGCTTATAGCGGGGGTCGCTCCTACGAGCAGTACTTC. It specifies CASSFKAYSGGRSYEQYF. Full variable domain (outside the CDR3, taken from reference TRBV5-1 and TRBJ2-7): KAGVTQTPRYLIKTRGQQVTLSCSPISGHRSVSWYQQTPGQGLQFLFEYFSETQRNKGNFPGRFSGRQFSNSRSEMNVSTLELGDSALYLCASSFKAYSGGRSYEQYFGPGTRLTVT.

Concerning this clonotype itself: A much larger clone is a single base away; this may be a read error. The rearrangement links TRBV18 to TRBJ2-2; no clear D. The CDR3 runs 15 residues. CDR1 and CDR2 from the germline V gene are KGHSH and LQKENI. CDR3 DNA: TGTGCCAGCTCACCCAGAGGCGAGAACACCGCGGAGCTGTTTTTT. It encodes CASSPRGENTAELFF. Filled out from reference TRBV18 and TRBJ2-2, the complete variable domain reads NAGVMQNPRHLVRRRGQEARLRCSPMKGHSHVYWYRQLPEEGLKFMVYLQKENIIDESGMPKERFSAEFPKEGPSILRIQQVVRGDSAAYFCASSPRGENTAELFFGEGSRLTVL.

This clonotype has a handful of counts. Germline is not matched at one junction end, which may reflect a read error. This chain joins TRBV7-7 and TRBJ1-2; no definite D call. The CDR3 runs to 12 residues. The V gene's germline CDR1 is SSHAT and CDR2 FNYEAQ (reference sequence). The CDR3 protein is CASSPGCLGYTF. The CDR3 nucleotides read TGTGCTAGCAGCCCCGGTTGTTTGGGCTACACCTTC.

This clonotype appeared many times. CDR3: CASSFRGSYSNEQFF. The CDR3 bases are TGTGCCAGCAGTTTCCGGGGGTCCTACTCCAATGAGCAGTTCTTC. This chain connects TRBV12-3 or TRBV12-4 to TRBJ2-1; D possibly corresponds to TRBD2 (6 bases). Deletions cut 3 bases from V and 6 bases from J, with 15 bases between. The CDR3 is 15 amino acids.

This chain's CDR3 is CASSLNGPVSSYNEQFF. CDR3 coding DNA: TGTGCCAGCAGCTTAAACGGTCCCGTTAGCTCCTACAATGAGCAGTTCTTC. This chain connects TRBV7-3 to TRBJ2-1; unclear D gene. With 1 base removed from V and 0 bases from J, the gap between germline ends came to 13 bases. CDR3 size: 17 residues. Germline V CDR1 and CDR2: SGHTA, FQGTGA.

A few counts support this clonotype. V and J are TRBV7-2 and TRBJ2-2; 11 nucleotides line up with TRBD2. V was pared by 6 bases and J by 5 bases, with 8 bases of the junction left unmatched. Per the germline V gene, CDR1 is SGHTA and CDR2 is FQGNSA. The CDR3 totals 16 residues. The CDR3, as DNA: TGTGCCAGCAGGTCTCCGGGACTAGCGGTTACCGGGGAGCTGTTTTTT. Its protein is CASRSPGLAVTGELFF.

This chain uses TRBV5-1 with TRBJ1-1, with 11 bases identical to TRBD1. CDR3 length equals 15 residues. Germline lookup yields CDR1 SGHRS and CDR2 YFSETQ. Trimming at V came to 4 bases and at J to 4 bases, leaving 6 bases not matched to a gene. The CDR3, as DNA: TGCGCCAGCAGCGGGGGGGACAGGGGGAGCACTGAAGCTTTCTTT. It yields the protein CASSGGDRGSTEAFF.

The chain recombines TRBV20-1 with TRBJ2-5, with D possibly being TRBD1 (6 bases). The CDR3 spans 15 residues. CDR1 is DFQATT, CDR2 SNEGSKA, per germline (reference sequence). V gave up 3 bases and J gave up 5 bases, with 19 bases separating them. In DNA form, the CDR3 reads TGCAGTGCTAGGAAGCAACAGGGCAAAAGGGAGACCCAGTACTTC. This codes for CSARKQQGKRETQYF.

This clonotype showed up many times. CDR3 sequence reads: CATSQAFQETQYF. DNA for the CDR3: TGTGCCACCTCTCAGGCCTTTCAAGAGACCCAGTACTTC. The V call is TRBV12-3 or TRBV12-4, the J call TRBJ2-5, with D unresolved. Deletions cut 10 bases from V and 2 bases from J, with 14 bases between. The CDR3 spans 13 residues.

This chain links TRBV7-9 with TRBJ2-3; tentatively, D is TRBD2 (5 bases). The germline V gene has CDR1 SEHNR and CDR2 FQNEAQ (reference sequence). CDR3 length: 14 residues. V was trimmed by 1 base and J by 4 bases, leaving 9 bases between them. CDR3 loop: CASSLDGRPDTQYF. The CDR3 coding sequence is TGTGCCAGCAGCTTAGATGGGAGACCAGATACGCAGTATTTT.

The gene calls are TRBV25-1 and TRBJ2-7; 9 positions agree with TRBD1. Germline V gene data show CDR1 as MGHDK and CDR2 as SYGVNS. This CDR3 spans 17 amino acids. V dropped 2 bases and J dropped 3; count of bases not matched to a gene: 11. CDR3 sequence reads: CASSERRGTGSHYEQYF. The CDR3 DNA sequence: TGTGCCAGCAGTGAACGACGAGGGACAGGGTCTCACTACGAGCAGTACTTC.